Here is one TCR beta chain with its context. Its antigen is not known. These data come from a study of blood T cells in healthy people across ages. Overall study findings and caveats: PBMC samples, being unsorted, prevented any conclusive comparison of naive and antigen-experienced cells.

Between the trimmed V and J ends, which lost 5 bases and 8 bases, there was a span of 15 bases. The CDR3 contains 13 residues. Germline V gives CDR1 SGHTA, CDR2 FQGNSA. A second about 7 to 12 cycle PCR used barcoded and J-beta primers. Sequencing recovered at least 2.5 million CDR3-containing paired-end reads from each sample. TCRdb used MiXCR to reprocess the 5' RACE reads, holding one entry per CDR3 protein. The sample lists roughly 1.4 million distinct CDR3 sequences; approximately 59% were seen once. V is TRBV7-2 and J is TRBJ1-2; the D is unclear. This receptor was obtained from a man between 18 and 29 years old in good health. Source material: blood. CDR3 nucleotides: TGTGCCAGCAGCCCCGGACCCGATGGAGGCTACACCTTC. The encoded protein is CASSPGPDGGYTF.